Each of the 13 T cell receptor beta chains below was sequenced from the same sample in a study of metastatic and nonmetastatic thyroid tumors. Using MiXCR, TCRdb re-called clones from the PCR reads. The sample carries around 26,000 clones, roughly 20% recorded once. None of the patients had undergone any treatment ahead of thyroid surgery. Sequenced sample: adjacent normal tissue. The receptor source for this set is a female donor with papillary thyroid cancer or a benign thyroid nodule (not recorded which). Some clones in this sample may be carry-over from other donors' samples.

The table lists this clone with a count of one. The rearrangement links TRBV9 to TRBJ2-7; unclear D gene. Germline CDR1 and CDR2: SGDLS and YYNGEE. The CDR3 consists of 13 residues. V lost 0 bases, J lost 2 bases, and 6 bases lay in between. CDR3 nucleotides: TGTGCCAGCAGCGTAGGTGAGGCCTACGAGCAGTACTTC. Residues: CASSVGEAYEQYF.

This clone is categorized as medium-sized. V is TRBV6-1 and J is TRBJ1-5; 8 nucleotides agree with TRBD1. CDR1 is MNHNS and CDR2 is SASEGT in the germline V gene. There are 16 residues in the CDR3. The ends lost 2 bases at V and 5 bases at J; junction bases unmatched: 8. The CDR3 coding sequence is TGTGCCAGCAGTGAAAATTCGGACAGGGAAGATCAGCCCCAGCATTTT. It is translated as CASSENSDREDQPQHF.

By sample fraction, this clone is medium-sized (0.01 to 0.1%). The gene calls are TRBV12-3 or TRBV12-4 and TRBJ1-6; TRBD1 might be the D (6 bases). The CDR3 totals 14 residues. The germline V and J ends were trimmed by 7 bases and 1 base, with 8 bases remaining between them. This chain's CDR3 is CASTGQSYNSPLHF. CDR3 sequence (DNA): TGTGCCAGCACCGGACAGTCCTATAATTCACCCCTCCACTTT.

This clone was seen more than once but under ten times. This chain links TRBV6-2 or TRBV6-3 with TRBJ1-2, with 7 positions matching TRBD1. The germline gives CDR1 MNHEY, CDR2 SVGEGT. The CDR3 contains 14 residues. The junction had 7 bases not matched to a gene; V was cut back by 5 bases and J by 4 bases. The CDR3 spells CASSTGQTSYGYTF. DNA of the CDR3: TGTGCCAGCAGTACGGGACAGACCAGCTATGGCTACACCTTC.

This clone was counted at least ten times. V usage is TRBV7-9 and J usage is TRBJ2-5; D not resolved. Trimming stripped 5 bases from V and 5 bases from J, with 15 bases between. CDR3 length: 14 residues. Germline CDR1 and CDR2: SEHNR and FQNEAQ (reference sequence). This CDR3 reads CASSPQGLGETQYF. CDR3 coding DNA: TGTGCCAGCAGCCCACAAGGGTTAGGGGAGACCCAGTACTTC.

This clone was observed a few times. The chain links TRBV6-1 to TRBJ2-1; no reliable D call. The CDR3 length is 15 residues. V shed 2 bases and J shed 2 bases, with 10 bases lying between them. CDR1 is MNHNS, CDR2 SASEGT, per germline. Here the CDR3 DNA reads TGTGCCAGCAGTGAATGGCGTAACGCCTACAATGAGCAGTTCTTC. It specifies CASSEWRNAYNEQFF.

As to this clone: This CDR3 is missing its conserved last phenylalanine or tryptophan, likely due to a read error. The V and J genes are TRBV20-1 and TRBJ1-5; 9 bases align to TRBD1. This CDR3 comprises 15 residues. CDR1 is DFQATT and CDR2 is SNEGSKA in the germline V gene (reference sequence). Germline trimming cut 5 bases from V and 4 bases from J; bases unmatched to any gene: 9. This chain's CDR3 is CSAARGQGENQPQHP. The CDR3 coding sequence is TGCAGTGCTGCCCGGGGACAGGGAGAAAATCAGCCCCAGCATCCT.

Concerning this clone: A junction end diverges from the germline sequence, so it may reflect a read error. The J gene is TRBJ2-2, the V gene TRBV6-1, with TRBD2 matching over 8 bases. CDR3 length: 16 residues. The V gene's germline CDR1 is MNHNS and CDR2 SASEGT. CDR3 sequence reads: CANIIPGGRNAGELFF. CDR3 nucleotide sequence: TGTGCCAACATAATCCCGGGGGGGAGGAACGCCGGGGAGCTGTTTTTT.

This clone was seen a handful of times. The chain has TRBV27 and TRBJ1-1; D remains unclear. Germline V gene data show CDR1 as MNHEY and CDR2 as SMNVEV (reference sequence). The length of the CDR3 is 13 residues. Trimming removed 5 bases at V and 1 base at J, with 8 bases between. DNA for the CDR3: TGTGCCAGCAGTCTCCTTTGGAACACTGAAGCTTTCTTT. It yields the protein CASSLLWNTEAFF.

Concerning this clone: Here the CDR3 omits its conserved ending phenylalanine or tryptophan, so a read error is the likely source. The V call is TRBV15, the J call TRBJ1-1; 10 bases map to TRBD1. The V gene end was trimmed by 5 bases and the J gene end by 1 base; junction bases not matched to a gene: 7. The CDR3 sequence is 16 residues long. Germline CDR1 and CDR2: LNHNV and YYDKDF (reference sequence). The CDR3 reads CATSPATGGRNTEAFY. DNA of the CDR3: TGTGCCACCAGCCCCGCGACAGGGGGCCGGAACACTGAAGCTTTCTAT.

The chain employs TRBV6-1 and TRBJ2-7; D gene uncertain. The CDR3 is 13 amino acids. CDR1 is MNHNS and CDR2 is SASEGT in the germline V gene. Trimming took off 7 bases at V and 0 bases at J, with 10 bases between the two ends. For the CDR3, the DNA is TGTGCCAGCACCTCCGGCAGCTCCTACGAGCAGTACTTC. Protein product: CASTSGSSYEQYF.

The rearrangement links TRBV12-3 or TRBV12-4 to TRBJ2-6; 12 bases are a match to TRBD1. Trimming at V came to 10 bases and at J to 14 bases, leaving 18 bases not matched to a gene. The CDR3 runs to 16 residues. CDR3 in amino acids: CATPGQGAGGANFLTF. In DNA form, the CDR3 reads TGTGCCACGCCGGGACAGGGGGCGGGTGGGGCCAATTTCCTGACTTTC.

This clone came up a few times. The chain uses TRBV6-7 and TRBJ1-5; D is unclear. TRBV6-7 carries the ORF label, with uncertain function. CDR3 length: 12 amino acids. The germline V and J ends were trimmed by 3 bases and 11 bases, with 11 bases remaining between them. CDR3 in amino acids: CASSYGCKTQHF. In DNA form, the CDR3 reads TGTGCCAGCAGTTATGGGTGTAAGACCCAGCATTTT.